Listed here is a single TCR beta chain. How the authors handled the data: The authors estimated nucleated cell counts from reference gene primer amplification. Clones were read by immunoSEQ multiplex PCR, and TCRdb kept only the in-frame ones, dropping some. The DNA was the basis for D and trimming; V, J and clone size are from that table. The sample lists a few hundred thousand clones; more than 70% were seen once. Trimming shortened V by 7 bases and J by 2 bases, and 5 bases separated the two germline ends. Germline assignment: CDR1 SNHLY and CDR2 FYNNEI. The CDR3 has 11 amino acids. This sample is part of a study of blood T cell repertoires in COVID-19. Study-wide context: Samples of COVID-19 (acute and convalescent) were obtained from the United States, Italy and Spain. T cells, B-cell-depleted T cells, or PBMCs supplied cDNA or gDNA.

Seattle-derived patients entered the study during active infection and were followed longitudinally. The receptor was derived from a woman in her 30s with COVID-19, enrolled during active disease. The gene calls are TRBV2 and TRBJ1-2; unclear D gene. The sequenced material came from peripheral blood. The CDR3 DNA is TGTGCCAGCACGAGGAACTATGGCTACACCTTC. Its translation is CASTRNYGYTF.